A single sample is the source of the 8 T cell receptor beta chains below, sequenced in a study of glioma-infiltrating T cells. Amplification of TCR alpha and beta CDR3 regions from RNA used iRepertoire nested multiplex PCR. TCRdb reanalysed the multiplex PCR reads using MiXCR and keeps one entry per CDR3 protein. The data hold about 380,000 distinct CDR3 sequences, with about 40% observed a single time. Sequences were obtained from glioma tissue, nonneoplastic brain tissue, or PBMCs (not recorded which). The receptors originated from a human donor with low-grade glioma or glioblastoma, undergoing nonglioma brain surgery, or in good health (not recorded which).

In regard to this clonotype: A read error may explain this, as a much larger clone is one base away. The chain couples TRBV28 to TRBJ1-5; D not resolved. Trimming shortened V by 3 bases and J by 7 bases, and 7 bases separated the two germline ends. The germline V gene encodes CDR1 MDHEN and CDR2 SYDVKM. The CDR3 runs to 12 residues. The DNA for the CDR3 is TGTGCCAGCAGTTTGCCAACACAGCCCCAGCATTTT. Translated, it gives CASSLPTQPQHF.

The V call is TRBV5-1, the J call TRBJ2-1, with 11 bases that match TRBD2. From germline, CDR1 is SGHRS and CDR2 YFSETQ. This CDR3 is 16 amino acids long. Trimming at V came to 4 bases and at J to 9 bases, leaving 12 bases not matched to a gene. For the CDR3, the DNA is TGCGCCAGCAGCGCCAGACTAGCGGGATGGGTCCCTGAGCAGTTCTTC. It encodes CASSARLAGWVPEQFF.

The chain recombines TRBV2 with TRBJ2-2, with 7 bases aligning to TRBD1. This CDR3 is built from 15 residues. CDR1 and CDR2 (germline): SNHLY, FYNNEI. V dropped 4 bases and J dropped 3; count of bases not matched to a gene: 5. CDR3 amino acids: CASSGQGVDTGELFF. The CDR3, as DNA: TGTGCCAGCAGTGGGCAGGGGGTCGACACCGGGGAGCTGTTTTTT.

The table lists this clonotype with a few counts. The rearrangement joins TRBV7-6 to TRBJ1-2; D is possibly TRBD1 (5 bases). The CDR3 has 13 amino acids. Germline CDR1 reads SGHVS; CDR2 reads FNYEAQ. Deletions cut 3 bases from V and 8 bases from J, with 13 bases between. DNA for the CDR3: TGTGCCAGCAGCTTGGGGGGACGGGACGGCTACACCTTC. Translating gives CASSLGGRDGYTF.

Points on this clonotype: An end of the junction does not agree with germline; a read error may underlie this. Here the CDR3 reads CAISGLQRESFLFF. The CDR3 DNA follows: TGTGCCATCAGTGGGCTCCAGCGGGAGTCCTTCCTGTTCTTC. The gene calls are TRBV28 and TRBJ2-1; 8 positions agree with TRBD2. Germline loops: CDR1 MDHEN, CDR2 SYDVKM. The CDR3 consists of 14 residues.

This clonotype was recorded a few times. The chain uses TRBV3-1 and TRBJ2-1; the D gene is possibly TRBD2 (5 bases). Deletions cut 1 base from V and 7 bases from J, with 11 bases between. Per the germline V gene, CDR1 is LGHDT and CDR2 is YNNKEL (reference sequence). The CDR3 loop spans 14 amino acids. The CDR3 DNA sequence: TGTGCCAGCAGCCAAGTCTGGGAGAGGAATGAGCAGTTCTTC. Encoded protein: CASSQVWERNEQFF.

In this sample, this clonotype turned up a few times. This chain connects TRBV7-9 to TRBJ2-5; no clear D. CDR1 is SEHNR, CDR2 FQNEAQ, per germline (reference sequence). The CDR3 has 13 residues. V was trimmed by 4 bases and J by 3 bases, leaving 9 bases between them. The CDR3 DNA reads TGTGCCAGCAGCTCCCCGTGGGAAGAGACCCAGTACTTC. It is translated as CASSSPWEETQYF.

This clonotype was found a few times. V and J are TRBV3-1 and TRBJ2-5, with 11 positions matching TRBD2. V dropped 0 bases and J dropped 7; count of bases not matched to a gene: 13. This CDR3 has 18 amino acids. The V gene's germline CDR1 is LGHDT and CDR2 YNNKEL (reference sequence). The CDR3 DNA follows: TGTGCCAGCAGCCAAGATTCCACTAGCGGGAGAGGGGGACGGACCCAGTACTTC. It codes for CASSQDSTSGRGGRTQYF.